This is a list of T cell receptor beta chains from one sample in a study of naive and memory T cell subsets. Each CDR3 protein is one row after TCRdb ran MiXCR on the UMI-ligation and nested PCR reads. In the table there are 130,000 to 150,000 distinct CDR3 sequences, about 17% of which are singletons. Sequenced: naive CD4+ T cells from blood. The receptors stem from a human donor in good health. Each CDR3 is given with its conserved first and last residue. The order of the fields is D gene, clone size, J gene, V gene, CDR3 DNA, CDR3 protein. A D gene is named only where the DNA matches it firmly. Not every row has a clone size; where given, it reads once, few, many or a size class.

>NA|few|TRBJ1-2|TRBV20-1
TGCAGTGCCTACCAGGGCGGCTATGGCTACACCTTC
CSAYQGGYGYTF
>NA|few|TRBJ2-2|TRBV30
TGTGCCTGTGAAGACTTTGAAACTAACACCGGGGAGCTGTTTTTT
CACEDFETNTGELFF
>TRBD2|few|TRBJ2-7|TRBV19
TGTGCCAGTAGGAGGACTAGCGGGCTCAACTCCTACGAGCAGTACTTC
CASRRTSGLNSYEQYF
>TRBD2|few|TRBJ2-7|TRBV11-2
TGTGCCAGCAGCCTTCTGCGGGGGGGCTACTACGAGCAGTACTTC
CASSLLRGGYYEQYF
>NA|few|TRBJ2-5|TRBV3-1
TGTGCCAGCAAAGGGCTATTAGAGACCCAGTACTTC
CASKGLLETQYF
>NA|few|TRBJ2-2|TRBV2
TGTGCCAGCAGGGGGCAGGGACCGTACACCGGGGAGCTGTTTTTT
CASRGQGPYTGELFF
>NA|NA|TRBJ2-7|TRBV27
TGTGCCAGCAGTTTTCAGGCAGGTACCTACGAGCAGTACTTC
CASSFQAGTYEQYF
>TRBD2|few|TRBJ2-7|TRBV6-2/TRBV6-3
TGTGCCAGCAGTTACTTCCCCGCGGGAGTATCTCTATACGAGCAGTACTTC
CASSYFPAGVSLYEQYF
>TRBD2|few|TRBJ2-7|TRBV12-3/TRBV12-4
TGTGCCAGCAGTTTAGCCCGCCGCGGGAGGGCCGCCTACGAGCAGTACTTC
CASSLARRGRAAYEQYF
>NA|few|TRBJ1-5|TRBV29-1
TGCAGCGCGGGGGGGTCCAACAATCAGCCCCAGCATTTT
CSAGGSNNQPQHF
>NA|NA|TRBJ2-1|TRBV2
TGTGCCAGCAGACGCTCCCGGGACAAAGACAATGAGCAGTTCTTC
CASRRSRDKDNEQFF
>NA|few|TRBJ2-1|TRBV10-3
TGTGCCATCAGGCCGGACTCAAACAATGAGCAGTTCTTC
CAIRPDSNNEQFF
>NA|many|TRBJ2-3|TRBV29-1
TGCAGCGTTACTAACACAGATACGCAGTATTTT
CSVTNTDTQYF
>NA|NA|TRBJ2-7|TRBV7-2
TGTGCCAGCAGTTCAGGCGTGGGCCAGTACTACGAGCAGTACTTC
CASSSGVGQYYEQYF
>TRBD2|few|TRBJ2-1|TRBV20-1
TGCAGTGCCCGGGAGGGGGGGTACAATGAGCAGTTCTTC
CSAREGGYNEQFF
>TRBD1|NA|TRBJ2-4|TRBV12-3/TRBV12-4
TGTGCCAGCAGTTTAGCCGGGGACAGGGGCGACATTCAGTACTTC
CASSLAGDRGDIQYF
>TRBD2|few|TRBJ2-5|TRBV4-2
TGTGCCAGCAGCCAAGGGTCAGCGGGAGGGGAGACCCAGTACTTC
CASSQGSAGGETQYF
>NA|few|TRBJ2-5|TRBV24-1
TGTGCCACCAGTGAGCCACAGGGAAGGGGAGAGACCCAGTACTTC
CATSEPQGRGETQYF
>NA|NA|TRBJ1-1|TRBV21-1
TGTGCCAGCAGCAACCACGACAGGGGTAGCACTGAAGCTTTCTTT
CASSNHDRGSTEAFF
>NA|few|TRBJ2-1|TRBV12-3/TRBV12-4
TGTGCCAGCAGTCCCCAGGTGTTGGAGCAGTTCTTC
CASSPQVLEQFF
>TRBD2|NA|TRBJ2-3|TRBV30
TGTGCCTGGAGTGTAGCGGGAGGAACAGATACGCAGTATTTT
CAWSVAGGTDTQYF
>NA|NA|TRBJ2-6|TRBV24-1
TGTGCCACCAGTCGGAGCTCTGGGGCCAACGTCCTGACTTTC
CATSRSSGANVLTF
>TRBD2|NA|TRBJ2-1|TRBV20-1
TGCAGTGGAGGGACTAGCGGAACTTCCGAGCAGTTCTTC
CSGGTSGTSEQFF
>NA|NA|TRBJ1-5|TRBV3-1
TGTGCCAGCAGCCAACTAGGTGACGGTCAGCCCCAGCATTTT
CASSQLGDGQPQHF
>TRBD2|NA|TRBJ2-2|TRBV7-9
TGTGCCAGCAGCTTACCCTCGGCGGGGGCCGGGGAGCTGTTTTTT
CASSLPSAGAGELFF
>NA|few|TRBJ1-1|TRBV3-1
TGTGCCAGCAGCCAAGTGGGGTTAGGGACCCTGAACACTGAAGCTTTCTTT
CASSQVGLGTLNTEAFF
>NA|NA|TRBJ2-7|TRBV14
TGTGCCAGCAGCCCCATTCTGGGCCACGAGCAGTACTTC
CASSPILGHEQYF
>TRBD2|NA|TRBJ2-5|TRBV28
TGTGCCAGCACCCTAGCCGGGACTACCGTCCAAGAGACCCAGTACTTC
CASTLAGTTVQETQYF
>NA|many|TRBJ2-1|TRBV7-2
TGTGCCAGCAGCTCTTCACGCTCCTACAATGAGCAGTTCTTC
CASSSSRSYNEQFF
>NA|few|TRBJ2-7|TRBV12-3/TRBV12-4
TGTGCCAGCAGTCCGGCGGACGGTCCCTACGAGCAGTACTTC
CASSPADGPYEQYF
>TRBD2|NA|TRBJ2-1|TRBV29-1
TGCAGCGTCACCCCCCAGCGGGGGAGCTCCTACAATGAGCAGTTCTTC
CSVTPQRGSSYNEQFF
>TRBD2|few|TRBJ2-1|TRBV5-4
TGTGCCAGCAGCGGCGGGGGACCGGCCTACAATGAGCAGTTCTTC
CASSGGGPAYNEQFF
>NA|few|TRBJ2-2|TRBV20-1
TGCAGTGCTAGAGGGCCGATCTCCGGGGAGCTGTTTTTT
CSARGPISGELFF
>TRBD1|NA|TRBJ2-1|TRBV19
TGTGCCAGACCAGACAGGGGTTCCCTTTTCTCCTACAATGAGCAGTTCTTC
CARPDRGSLFSYNEQFF
>TRBD1|NA|TRBJ1-2|TRBV6-2/TRBV6-3
TGTGCCAGCAGTTCACGCGGACAGGGTGGATATGGCTACACCTTC
CASSSRGQGGYGYTF
>NA|few|TRBJ2-7|TRBV5-1
TGCGCCAGCAGCTTAGCCCGTCCTTTCGAGCAGTACTTC
CASSLARPFEQYF
>TRBD1|NA|TRBJ1-1|TRBV12-3/TRBV12-4
TGTGCCAGCAGTCCCCGGACAGGCCGAATGGAAGCTTTCTTT
CASSPRTGRMEAFF
>TRBD1|NA|TRBJ1-1|TRBV10-3
TGTGCCATCAGTGACAGGGGGGTCACTGAAGCTTTCTTT
CAISDRGVTEAFF
>TRBD1|NA|TRBJ1-5|TRBV10-3
TGTGCCATCAGTGACTCGGACAGGGTACTATCCGATCAGCCCCAGCATTTT
CAISDSDRVLSDQPQHF
>NA|few|TRBJ2-6|TRBV15
TGTGCCACCAGCAGAGATCTCGAGAGGTCAGGGGCCAACGTCCTGACTTTC
CATSRDLERSGANVLTF
>NA|NA|TRBJ1-1|TRBV29-1
TGCAGCGTTGAACGACAGGCGGGCGGGAACACTGAAGCTTTCTTT
CSVERQAGGNTEAFF
>TRBD1|few|TRBJ2-6|TRBV2
TGTGCCAGCACCCGGGACAGGGACTCTGGGGCCAACGTCCTGACTTTC
CASTRDRDSGANVLTF
>NA|NA|TRBJ2-3|TRBV14
TGTGCCAGCAGCCAAGAAGGCGGTAGTACGCAGTATTTT
CASSQEGGSTQYF
>TRBD2|few|TRBJ2-7|TRBV20-1
TGCAGTGCCCCGACTAGCGGACCCTCCTACGAGCAGTACTTC
CSAPTSGPSYEQYF
>TRBD2|NA|TRBJ2-3|TRBV29-1
TGCAGCGCGGAACCAGCGGGAGGGACAGATACGCAGTATTTT
CSAEPAGGTDTQYF
>TRBD2|few|TRBJ2-1|TRBV14
TGTGCCAGCAGCCCGGCTAGCGGGATACGATCCTACAATGAGCAGTTCTTC
CASSPASGIRSYNEQFF
>TRBD2|few|TRBJ2-4|TRBV5-6
TGTGCCAGCAGCTTGAGTAGCGGGAGGGCCGGGGAAAACATTCAGTACTTC
CASSLSSGRAGENIQYF
>TRBD1|few|TRBJ1-2|TRBV7-2
TGTGCCAGCAGCCAAGCGTTGGGCAGGGGGGGCGGCTACACCTTC
CASSQALGRGGGYTF
>NA|few|TRBJ1-2|TRBV7-9
TGTGCCAGCAGCTTCACCTCCCCGAGTGGCGGCTACACCTTC
CASSFTSPSGGYTF
>NA|NA|TRBJ2-1|TRBV19
TGTGCCAGTAGTATCGTATCACCGCGACTTCCGTACAATGAGCAGTTCTTC
CASSIVSPRLPYNEQFF
>NA|NA|TRBJ1-1|TRBV6-2/TRBV6-3
TGTGCCAGCACCCTACTTCCGCGGGGTGGTACTGAAGCTTTCTTT
CASTLLPRGGTEAFF
>TRBD1|few|TRBJ1-1|TRBV12-3/TRBV12-4
TGTGCCAGCAGCCCTAGCCCCGGGACAGGGGGGAATCAGAACACTGAAGCTTTCTTT
CASSPSPGTGGNQNTEAFF
>NA|few|TRBJ2-1|TRBV7-8
TGTGCCAGCAGCGGAAGAGGTGATTACGCACTACAATACAATGAGCAGTTCTTC
CASSGRGDYALQYNEQFF
>TRBD1|few|TRBJ2-7|TRBV19
TGTGCCAGTAGCAGCCGACAGGGAACGGCCTACGAGCAGTACTTC
CASSSRQGTAYEQYF
>TRBD2|NA|TRBJ2-1|TRBV6-6
TGTGCCAGCAGCCGCGGACTAGCGGATATAGATGAGCAGTTCTTC
CASSRGLADIDEQFF
>TRBD1|many|TRBJ2-7|TRBV5-1
TGCGCCAGCAGCCCGGGACAGGGGGGCTACGAGCAGTACTTC
CASSPGQGGYEQYF